This is a list of T cell receptor beta chains from one sample in a study of graft-versus-host responses after intestinal transplantation. Their antigens are not known. Sequenced by immunoSEQ multiplex PCR; TCRdb stores in-frame clones only, minus some. The data hold 95,000 to 110,000 clones, with roughly 90% observed a single time. The specimen comprised unstimulated CD4+ T cells sorted from spleen or lymph node cells, sampled before transplant. The origin of the receptors is a human donor who was the organ donor for an intestinal transplant. CDR3s include the opening cysteine and the closing phenylalanine or tryptophan. A D gene is named only where the DNA matches it firmly. The size of a clone is reported for some rows only, either as once, few or many, or as a class for expanded clones.

cdr3_nt cdr3_aa clone_size d_call j_call v_call
TGCGCCAGCAGCTTGGGCCGTTCCTTGCAGTATTTT CASSLGRSLQYF NA NA TRBJ2-3 TRBV5-1
TGTGCCAGCAGCTTAGCCGTCGGGAGCACAGATACGCAGTATTTT CASSLAVGSTDTQYF few NA TRBJ2-3 TRBV7-9
TGTGCCAGTAGTAGTCCGGGCTCTGGGGCCAACGTCCTGACTTTC CASSSPGSGANVLTF NA NA TRBJ2-6 TRBV19
TGTGCCAGCAGTGAGGCCGGGACAGTCTCCACAGATACGCAGTATTTT CASSEAGTVSTDTQYF NA TRBD1 TRBJ2-3 TRBV2
TGTGCCAGTAGTACCGACAGGGTCCCCCTCAATGAGCAGTTCTTC CASSTDRVPLNEQFF NA TRBD1 TRBJ2-1 TRBV19
TGTGCCAGCAGCTCAAGACGGGACAATGAGCAGTTCTTC CASSSRRDNEQFF NA NA TRBJ2-1 TRBV7-7
TGTGCCAGCAGTTTTGCCTGGGAGGCCCTACGGTTTCGTTTT CASSFAWEALRFRF NA NA TRBJ2-3 TRBV28
TGTGCCAGCAGCCCTTCCAATTCACCCCTCCACTTT CASSPSNSPLHF NA NA TRBJ1-6 TRBV6-6
TGCGCCAGCAGCCAAGGTCGCTCCTATAATTCACCCCTCCACTTT CASSQGRSYNSPLHF NA NA TRBJ1-6 TRBV4-1
TGCAGTGCCATAGTCGGGCAGTTCTTC CSAIVGQFF few NA TRBJ2-1 TRBV20-1
TGTGCCAGCAGCGTAGCAGGGGAGGTCACTGAAGCTTTCTTT CASSVAGEVTEAFF NA NA TRBJ1-1 TRBV9
TGTGCCAGCAGGGAGGTAGGGTCCCGTTCCTATGGCTACACCTTC CASREVGSRSYGYTF NA NA TRBJ1-2 TRBV6-6
TGTGCCAGCAGCTCGACGGGGACTAATCAGCCCCAGCATTTT CASSSTGTNQPQHF NA NA TRBJ1-5 TRBV7-9
TGCAGTGCTAGGGAATACAATGAGCAGTTCTTC CSAREYNEQFF NA NA TRBJ2-1 TRBV20-1
TGTGCCAGCACCGCGACAGGGAACTACGAGCAGTACTTC CASTATGNYEQYF NA TRBD1 TRBJ2-7 TRBV11-2
TGTGCCAGCAGCGTGGGACACCGAAACACCGGGGAGCTGTTTTTT CASSVGHRNTGELFF NA NA TRBJ2-2 TRBV11-2
TGTGCCAGCAGCTTTACGACCGGCACCGGGGAGCTGTTTTTT CASSFTTGTGELFF NA NA TRBJ2-2 TRBV7-6
TGTGCCAGCAGCTTAGCCAAGCGGGGGGGTGAATACTTC CASSLAKRGGEYF once TRBD2 TRBJ2-7 TRBV7-9
TGTGCCAGCAGCCCTGGGACGTTCTCCTACGAGCAGTACTTC CASSPGTFSYEQYF NA NA TRBJ2-7 TRBV5-4
TGTGCCAGCAGTTGGACAGGGGTGTTTTACGAGCAGTACTTC CASSWTGVFYEQYF NA TRBD1 TRBJ2-7 TRBV6-5
TGCGCCAGCAGTGCGTATAGGGGACAGGGCGGCGAAAAACTGTTTTTT CASSAYRGQGGEKLFF NA TRBD1 TRBJ1-4 TRBV10-2
TGCGCCAGCAGCGAAGGACTAGCGGGAGGCTCCACCGGGGAGCTGTTTTTT CASSEGLAGGSTGELFF NA TRBD2 TRBJ2-2 TRBV5-1
TGTGCCAGCTCACCAGGTGGGACTAGCGGGTACGAGCAGTACTTC CASSPGGTSGYEQYF NA TRBD2 TRBJ2-7 TRBV18
TGCGCCAGCAGCTTGACAGGGGAAGCTTTCTTT CASSLTGEAFF NA NA TRBJ1-1 TRBV5-1
TGTGCCAGTAGTATTGACAGGGGCACTGAAGCTTTCTTT CASSIDRGTEAFF NA TRBD1 TRBJ1-1 TRBV19
TGCGCCAGCAGCTTGTCCGAAACTAGTAACACTGAAGCTTTCTTT CASSLSETSNTEAFF NA NA TRBJ1-1 TRBV5-1
TGTGCCAGCAGCTTAGGGGTTAGCGGGGGCACAGATACGCAGTATTTT CASSLGVSGGTDTQYF NA TRBD2 TRBJ2-3 TRBV7-2
TGTGCCATCAGCCCGGGACAGGGAGGCAATCAGCCCCAGCATTTT CAISPGQGGNQPQHF NA TRBD1 TRBJ1-5 TRBV10-3
TGTGCCAGCAGCTTAGCCTCGGGGAGCCACGAGCAGTACTTC CASSLASGSHEQYF once NA TRBJ2-7 TRBV7-9
TGTGCCAGCAGCCAAGATTTCACGCCAGATACGCAGTATTTT CASSQDFTPDTQYF NA NA TRBJ2-3 TRBV14
TGTGCCAGCAGTTACGGACAGGGCGTTTCCAATGAGCAGTTCTTC CASSYGQGVSNEQFF NA TRBD1 TRBJ2-1 TRBV6-6
TGTGCCAGCAGCTTAATAGCGACAGGGAAAGAGACCCAGTACTTC CASSLIATGKETQYF NA TRBD1 TRBJ2-5 TRBV7-3
TGCGCCAGCAGCTTGGATTTTCCGAGCCAGGGGGGGTCGGCTTTCTTT CASSLDFPSQGGSAFF NA TRBD1 TRBJ1-1 TRBV5-1
TGTGCCAGCAGCCCCCCCCCGGGCAGGGGGGTGGAGACCCAGTACTTC CASSPPPGRGVETQYF NA NA TRBJ2-5 TRBV5-4
TGTGCCAGCAGCGTTGAACAGGGAATGGCCGAGCAGTACTTC CASSVEQGMAEQYF NA NA TRBJ2-7 TRBV9
TGTGCCAGCAGCTTAATGGCCGGGGGGATCACTGAAGCTTTCTTT CASSLMAGGITEAFF NA NA TRBJ1-1 TRBV7-3
TGTGCCAGCAGCCAAGCGGGAGCGCGGGAGACCCAGTACTTC CASSQAGARETQYF NA NA TRBJ2-5 TRBV4-2
TGTGCTAGCAGCTCTAGCCCGGAGACCCAGTACTTC CASSSSPETQYF NA NA TRBJ2-5 TRBV7-7
TGCGCCAGCAGCGCCCACGGACTAGCTTCCGATACGCAGTATTTT CASSAHGLASDTQYF few TRBD2 TRBJ2-3 TRBV5-1
TGTGCCAGCAGGTTGGCCGGACCGGAGAATGAAAAACTGTTTTTT CASRLAGPENEKLFF NA NA TRBJ1-4 TRBV6-1
TGTGCCAGCACCCGCGGATCCGAAAAACTGTTTTTT CASTRGSEKLFF NA NA TRBJ1-4 TRBV7-8
TGTGCCAGCAGTGATTCTCTCTCTCGGGTCGACTGGGAGGGCTACACCTTC CASSDSLSRVDWEGYTF NA NA TRBJ1-2 TRBV2